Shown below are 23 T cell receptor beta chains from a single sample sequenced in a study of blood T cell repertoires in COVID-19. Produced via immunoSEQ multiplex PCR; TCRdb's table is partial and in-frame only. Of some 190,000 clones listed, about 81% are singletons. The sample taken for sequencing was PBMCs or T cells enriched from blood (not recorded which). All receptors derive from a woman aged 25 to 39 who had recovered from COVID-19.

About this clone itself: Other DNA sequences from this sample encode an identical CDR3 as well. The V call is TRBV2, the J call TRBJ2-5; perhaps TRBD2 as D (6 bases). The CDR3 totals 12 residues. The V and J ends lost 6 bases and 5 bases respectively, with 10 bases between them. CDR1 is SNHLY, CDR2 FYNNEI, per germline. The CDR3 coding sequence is TGTGCCAGCAGCGGTGGGGGGGAGACCCAGTACTTC. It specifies CASSGGGETQYF.

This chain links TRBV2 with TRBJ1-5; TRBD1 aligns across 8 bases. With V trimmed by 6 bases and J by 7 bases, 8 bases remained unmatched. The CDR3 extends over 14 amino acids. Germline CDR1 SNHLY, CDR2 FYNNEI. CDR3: CASRAGGRGQPQHF. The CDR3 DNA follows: TGTGCCAGCAGGGCAGGGGGCCGCGGGCAGCCCCAGCATTTT.

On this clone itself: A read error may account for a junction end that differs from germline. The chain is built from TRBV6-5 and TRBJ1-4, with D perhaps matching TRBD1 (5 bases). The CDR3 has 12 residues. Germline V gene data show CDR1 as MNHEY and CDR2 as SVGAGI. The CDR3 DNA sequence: TGTGCCAGCGGGGCACAGCCCGAAACACTGTTTTTT. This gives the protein CASGAQPETLFF.

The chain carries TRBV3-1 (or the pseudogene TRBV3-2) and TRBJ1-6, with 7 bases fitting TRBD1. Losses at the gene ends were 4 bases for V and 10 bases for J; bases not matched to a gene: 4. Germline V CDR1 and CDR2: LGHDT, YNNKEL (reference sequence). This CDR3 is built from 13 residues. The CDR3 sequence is CASSPTGRSPLHF. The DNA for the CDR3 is TGTGCCAGCAGCCCGACAGGGAGGTCACCCCTCCACTTT.

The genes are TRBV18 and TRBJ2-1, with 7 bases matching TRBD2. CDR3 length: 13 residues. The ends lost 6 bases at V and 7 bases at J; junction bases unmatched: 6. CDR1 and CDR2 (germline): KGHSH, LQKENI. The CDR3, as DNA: TGTGCCAGCTCCGCGACTAGCAGGAATGAGCAGTTCTTC. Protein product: CASSATSRNEQFF.

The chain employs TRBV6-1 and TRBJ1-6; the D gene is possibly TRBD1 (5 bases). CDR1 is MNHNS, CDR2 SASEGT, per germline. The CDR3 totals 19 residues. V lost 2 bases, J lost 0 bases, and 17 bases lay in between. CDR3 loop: CASSEPRRGGSSYNSPLHF. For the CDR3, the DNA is TGTGCCAGCAGTGAACCCCGGAGGGGAGGGAGCTCCTATAATTCACCCCTCCACTTT.

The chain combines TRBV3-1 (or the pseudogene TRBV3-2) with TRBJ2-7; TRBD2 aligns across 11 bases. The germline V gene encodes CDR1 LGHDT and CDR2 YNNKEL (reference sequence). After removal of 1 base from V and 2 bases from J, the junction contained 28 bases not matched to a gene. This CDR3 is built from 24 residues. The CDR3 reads CASSQVYSLGRKGTSGSNAYEQYF. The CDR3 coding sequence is TGTGCCAGCAGCCAAGTGTATTCCTTAGGTCGGAAAGGGACTAGCGGAAGTAATGCCTACGAGCAGTACTTC.

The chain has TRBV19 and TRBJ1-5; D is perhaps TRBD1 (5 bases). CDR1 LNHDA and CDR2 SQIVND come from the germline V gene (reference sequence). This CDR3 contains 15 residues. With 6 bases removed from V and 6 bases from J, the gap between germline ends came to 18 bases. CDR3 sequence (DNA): TGTGCCAGTAGCGAATCGGAGGGGACGGTTCAGCCCCAGCATTTT. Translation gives CASSESEGTVQPQHF.

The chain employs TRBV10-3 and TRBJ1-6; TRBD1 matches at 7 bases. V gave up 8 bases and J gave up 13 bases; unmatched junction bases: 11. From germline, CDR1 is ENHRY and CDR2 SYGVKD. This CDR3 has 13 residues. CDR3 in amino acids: CAIGGQLSDPLHF. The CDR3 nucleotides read TGTGCCATCGGGGGACAGCTGTCTGATCCCCTCCACTTT.

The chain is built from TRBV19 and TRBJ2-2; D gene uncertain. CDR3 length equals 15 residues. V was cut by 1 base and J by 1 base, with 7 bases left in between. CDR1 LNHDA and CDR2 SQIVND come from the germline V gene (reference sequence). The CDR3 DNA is TGTGCCAGTAGTATAGCCGTCCTGAACACCGGGGAGCTGTTTTTT. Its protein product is CASSIAVLNTGELFF.

CDR3 sequence (DNA): TGTGCCAGCAGCTTAGCGGTCGGACTAGTCTACGAGCAGTACTTC. Amino acid sequence: CASSLAVGLVYEQYF. The genes are TRBV7-9 and TRBJ2-7, with 7 bases fitting TRBD2. Trimming took 0 bases from V and 3 from J; bases not matched to a gene: 5. Germline V gives CDR1 SEHNR, CDR2 FQNEAQ (reference sequence). The CDR3 is 15 residues long.

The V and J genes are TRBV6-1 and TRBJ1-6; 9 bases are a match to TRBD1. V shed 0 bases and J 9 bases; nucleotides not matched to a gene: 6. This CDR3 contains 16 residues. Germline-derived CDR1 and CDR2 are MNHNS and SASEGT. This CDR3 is CASSEASGQGFSPLHF. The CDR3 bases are TGTGCCAGCAGTGAAGCCTCGGGACAGGGTTTTTCACCCCTCCACTTT.

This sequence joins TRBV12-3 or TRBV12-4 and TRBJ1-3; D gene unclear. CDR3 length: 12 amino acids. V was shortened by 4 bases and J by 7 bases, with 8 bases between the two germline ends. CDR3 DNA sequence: TGTGCCAGCAGTTGGGCACAGAACACCATATATTTT. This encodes CASSWAQNTIYF.

The CDR3 spells CASSETRGASGIYNEQFF. The CDR3 coding sequence is TGCGCCAGCAGCGAAACGAGGGGGGCTAGCGGGATCTACAATGAGCAGTTCTTC. The rearrangement uses TRBV5-1 and TRBJ2-1; 9 nucleotides align to TRBD2. The CDR3 totals 18 residues. CDR1 and CDR2 from the germline V gene are SGHRS and YFSETQ. Trimming cost V 4 bases and J 3 bases; bases outside gene matches: 14. Combining the CDR3 with reference TRBV5-1 and TRBJ2-1 gives the whole variable domain KAGVTQTPRYLIKTRGQQVTLSCSPISGHRSVSWYQQTPGQGLQFLFEYFSETQRNKGNFPGRFSGRQFSNSRSEMNVSTLELGDSALYLCASSETRGASGIYNEQFFGPGTRLTVL.

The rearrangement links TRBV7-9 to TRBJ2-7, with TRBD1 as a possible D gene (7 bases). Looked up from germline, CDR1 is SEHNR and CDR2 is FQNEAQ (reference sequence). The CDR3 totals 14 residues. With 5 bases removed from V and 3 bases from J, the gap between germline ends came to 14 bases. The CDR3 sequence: CASSRGTEIYEQYF. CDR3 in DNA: TGTGCCAGCAGCCGCGGGACAGAGATCTACGAGCAGTACTTC. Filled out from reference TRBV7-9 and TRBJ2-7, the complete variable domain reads DTGVSQNPRHKITKRGQNVTFRCDPISEHNRLYWYRQTLGQGPEFLTYFQNEAQLEKSRLLSDRFSAERPKGSFSTLEIQRTEQGDSAMYLCASSRGTEIYEQYFGPGTRLTVT.

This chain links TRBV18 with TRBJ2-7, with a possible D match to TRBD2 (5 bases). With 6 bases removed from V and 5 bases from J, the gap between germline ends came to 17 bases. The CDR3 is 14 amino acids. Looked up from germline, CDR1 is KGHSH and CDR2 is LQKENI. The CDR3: CASSSGRQTHEQYF. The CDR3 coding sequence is TGTGCCAGCTCTTCGGGGAGACAAACCCACGAGCAGTACTTC. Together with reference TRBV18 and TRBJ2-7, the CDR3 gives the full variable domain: NAGVMQNPRHLVRRRGQEARLRCSPMKGHSHVYWYRQLPEEGLKFMVYLQKENIIDESGMPKERFSAEFPKEGPSILRIQQVVRGDSAAYFCASSSGRQTHEQYFGPGTRLTVT.

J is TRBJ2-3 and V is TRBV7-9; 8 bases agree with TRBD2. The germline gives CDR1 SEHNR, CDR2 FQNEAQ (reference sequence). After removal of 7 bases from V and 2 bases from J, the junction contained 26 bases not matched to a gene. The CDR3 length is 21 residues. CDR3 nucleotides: TGTGCCAGCACTCAAACAGACCGGGGGGGCTGGCGGGAGGAGATCACAGATACGCAGTATTTT. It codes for CASTQTDRGGWREEITDTQYF.

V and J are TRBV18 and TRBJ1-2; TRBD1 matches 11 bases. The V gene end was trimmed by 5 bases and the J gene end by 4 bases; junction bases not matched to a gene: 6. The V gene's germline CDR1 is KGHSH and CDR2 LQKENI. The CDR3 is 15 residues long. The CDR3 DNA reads TGTGCCAGCTCATCTCGGACAGGGGGCAGCTATGGCTACACCTTC. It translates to CASSSRTGGSYGYTF.

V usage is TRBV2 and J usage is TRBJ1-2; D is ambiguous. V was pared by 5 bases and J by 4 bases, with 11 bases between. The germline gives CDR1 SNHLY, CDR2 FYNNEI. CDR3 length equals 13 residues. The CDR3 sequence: CASSPRTGYGYTF. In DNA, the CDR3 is TGTGCCAGCAGTCCGCGGACTGGCTATGGCTACACCTTC.

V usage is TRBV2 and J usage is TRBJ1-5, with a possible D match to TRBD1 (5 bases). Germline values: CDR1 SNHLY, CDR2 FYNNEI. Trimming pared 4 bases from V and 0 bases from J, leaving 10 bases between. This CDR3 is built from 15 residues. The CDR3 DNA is TGTGCCAGCAGTGGTCTAGGGGCTAGCAATCAGCCCCAGCATTTT. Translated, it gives CASSGLGASNQPQHF.

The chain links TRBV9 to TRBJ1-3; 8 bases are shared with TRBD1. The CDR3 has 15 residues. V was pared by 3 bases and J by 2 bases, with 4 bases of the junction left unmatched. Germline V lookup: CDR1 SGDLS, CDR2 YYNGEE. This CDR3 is CASSATGVPGNTIYF. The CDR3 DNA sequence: TGTGCCAGCAGCGCGACAGGGGTCCCTGGAAACACCATATATTTT.

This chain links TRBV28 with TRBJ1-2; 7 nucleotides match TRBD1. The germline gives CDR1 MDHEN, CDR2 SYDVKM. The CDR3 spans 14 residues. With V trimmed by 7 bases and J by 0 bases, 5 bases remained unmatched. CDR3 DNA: TGTGCCAGCAAAGGGACAGTAGCTAACTATGGCTACACCTTC. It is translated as CASKGTVANYGYTF.

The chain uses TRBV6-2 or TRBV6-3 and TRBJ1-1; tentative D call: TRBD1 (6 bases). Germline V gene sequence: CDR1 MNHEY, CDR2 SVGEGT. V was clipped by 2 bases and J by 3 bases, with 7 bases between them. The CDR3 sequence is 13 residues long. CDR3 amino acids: CASSYEGDTEAFF. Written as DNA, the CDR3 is TGTGCCAGCAGTTACGAGGGGGACACTGAAGCTTTCTTT.